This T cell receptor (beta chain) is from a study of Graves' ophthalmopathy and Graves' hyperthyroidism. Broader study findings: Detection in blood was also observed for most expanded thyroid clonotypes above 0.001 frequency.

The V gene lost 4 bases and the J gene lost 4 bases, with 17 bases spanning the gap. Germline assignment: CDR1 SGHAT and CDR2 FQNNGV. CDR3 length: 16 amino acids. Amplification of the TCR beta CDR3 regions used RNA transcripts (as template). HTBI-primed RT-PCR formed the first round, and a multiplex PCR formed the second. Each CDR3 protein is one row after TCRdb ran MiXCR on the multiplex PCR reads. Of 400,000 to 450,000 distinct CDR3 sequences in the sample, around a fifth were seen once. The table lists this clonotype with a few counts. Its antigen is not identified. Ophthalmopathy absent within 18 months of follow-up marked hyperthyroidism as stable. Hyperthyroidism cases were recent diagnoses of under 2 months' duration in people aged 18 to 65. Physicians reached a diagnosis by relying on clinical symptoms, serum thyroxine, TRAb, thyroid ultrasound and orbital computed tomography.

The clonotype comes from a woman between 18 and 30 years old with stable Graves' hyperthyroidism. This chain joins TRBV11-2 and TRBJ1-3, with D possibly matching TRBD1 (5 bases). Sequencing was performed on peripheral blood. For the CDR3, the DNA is TGTGCCAGCAGCTGGGGCCCGGAGTTTCGGGGAAACACCATATATTTT. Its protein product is CASSWGPEFRGNTIYF.